This T cell receptor (beta chain) was recorded in a study of siplizumab effects on memory and regulatory T cells. Study background: Paired mixed lymphocyte reactions were set up, with siplizumab at around 0.98 ug/mL or without drug. Whole-study results and caveats: Naive T cells were seemingly more diverse than memory cells, and major contributions to the alloresponse seemed to be made by them.

As for this clone: The antigen remains unidentified.

The junction had 4 bases not matched to a gene; V was cut back by 2 bases and J by 0 bases. CDR1 SGHTA and CDR2 FQGNSA come from the germline V gene. CDR3 length: 18 amino acids. Assay used: immunoSEQ multiplex PCR; TCRdb lists only in-frame clones, some missing. The sample yields roughly 14,000 clones, 49% seen once. The mixed lymphocyte reaction cells were held in coculture (37°C) for under seven days. The J gene is TRBJ2-1, the V gene TRBV7-2, with 13 positions matching TRBD2. The sample comprised CFSE-low (dividing) CD4+ T cells sorted from an allogeneic mixed lymphocyte reaction. This sequence originates from a human donor in good health; the cells came from an allogeneic mixed lymphocyte reaction. CDR3: CASSLKGLAGSSYNEQFF. CDR3 bases: TGTGCCAGCAGCTTAAAGGGACTAGCGGGGTCCTCCTACAATGAGCAGTTCTTC.